The T cell receptor (beta chain) described here comes from a study of T cell responses to AZD1222 COVID-19 vaccine. Libraries were prepared by immunoSEQ multiplex PCR; TCRdb keeps only in-frame clonotypes and omits some of them. The sample lists approximately 100,000 clones; roughly 86% were seen once. The sample consisted of peripheral blood, taken 28 days after the second AZD1222 dose. This receptor was obtained from an adult who received the AZD1222 COVID-19 vaccine.

CDR3 nucleotides: TGTGCCATCAGGTCCGGGACACCCTCCTCTGGGGCCAACGTCCTGACTTTC. It specifies CAIRSGTPSSGANVLTF. The chain is built from TRBV10-3 and TRBJ2-6, with TRBD1 as a possible D gene (6 bases). Trimming shortened V by 6 bases and J by 0 bases, and 15 bases separated the two germline ends. Germline V gives CDR1 ENHRY, CDR2 SYGVKD. CDR3 length equals 17 residues.